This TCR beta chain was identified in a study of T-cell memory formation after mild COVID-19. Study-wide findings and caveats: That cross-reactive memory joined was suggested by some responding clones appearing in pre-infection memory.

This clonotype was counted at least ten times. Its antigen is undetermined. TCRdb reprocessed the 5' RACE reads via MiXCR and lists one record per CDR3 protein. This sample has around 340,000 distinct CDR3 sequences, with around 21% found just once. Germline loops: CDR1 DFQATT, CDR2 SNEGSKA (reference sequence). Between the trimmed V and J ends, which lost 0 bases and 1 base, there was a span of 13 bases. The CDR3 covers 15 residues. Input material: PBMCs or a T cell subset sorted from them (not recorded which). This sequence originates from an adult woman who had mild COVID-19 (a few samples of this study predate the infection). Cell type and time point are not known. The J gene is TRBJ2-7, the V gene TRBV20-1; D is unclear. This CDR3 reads CSARDHSGSSYEQYF. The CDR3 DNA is TGCAGTGCTAGAGATCACTCCGGATCTTCCTACGAGCAGTACTTC.